This entry concerns a single T cell receptor (beta chain). The antigen is not known. The V end lost 1 base, the J end lost 0 bases, and 13 bases lay between the germline ends. Germline V lookup: CDR1 MGHRA, CDR2 YSYEKL. The CDR3 contains 16 residues. Primers used in a second PCR of roughly 7 to 11 cycles were a sample-barcoded 5' primer and a J-beta primer mix. TCRdb re-called the 5' RACE reads through MiXCR, storing one row per CDR3 protein. The sample records 1.5 million to 2 million distinct CDR3 sequences, around half being singletons. The data belong to a study of blood T cells in healthy people across ages. Study results and caveats: Fewer expanded clones and more diversity marked long-lived versus aged donors.

The sample, approximately 11 milliliters of peripheral blood, was drawn from each donor. The clonotype comes from a woman between 40 and 55 years old in good health. The rearrangement uses TRBV4-1 and TRBJ2-7; no firm D call. The material sequenced was blood. The CDR3 DNA reads TGCGCCAGCAGCCAAGGTCCTGGACCAAGCTCCTACGAGCAGTACTTC. Its protein product is CASSQGPGPSSYEQYF.